This is a list of T cell receptor beta chains from one sample in a study of brain T cells in children with intractable seizures. Clones were read by immunoSEQ multiplex PCR, and TCRdb kept only the in-frame ones, dropping some. The data contain 300,000 to 400,000 clones, over 90% of them singletons. Sequences were derived from peripheral blood, sampled around 5 months after surgery. These receptors all stem from a boy under two years old with tuberous sclerosis and intractable seizures. Both conserved end residues are part of each CDR3. Fields, in order: clone size, D gene, V gene, J gene, CDR3 protein, CDR3 DNA. D genes are given only for firm matches. The listing skips clone size in some rows; elsewhere it reads once, few, many or a size class.

>.|.|TRBV5-4|TRBJ1-1
CASKMGYVGENTEAFF
TGTGCCAGCAAAATGGGGTACGTCGGGGAGAACACTGAAGCTTTCTTT
>.|.|TRBV27|TRBJ1-5
CASSRSGPQPQHF
TGTGCCAGCAGTCGATCAGGGCCTCAGCCCCAGCATTTT
>.|.|TRBV6-5|TRBJ1-2
CASSYSKGNYGYTF
TGTGCCAGCAGTTACTCGAAAGGGAACTATGGCTACACCTTC
>.|.|TRBV9|TRBJ1-2
CASSVGTREDGYTF
TGTGCCAGCAGCGTAGGGACACGCGAAGATGGCTACACCTTC
>.|.|TRBV13|TRBJ2-7
CASSSRDEQYF
TGTGCCAGCTCATCCCGGGACGAGCAGTACTTC
>.|TRBD2|TRBV12-3/TRBV12-4|TRBJ2-1
CASSRLARNEQFF
TGTGCCAGCAGCAGACTAGCTAGGAATGAGCAGTTCTTC
>.|TRBD1|TRBV3-1/TRBV3-2|TRBJ1-5
CASSRQGNQPQHF
TGTGCCAGCAGCCGACAGGGAAATCAGCCCCAGCATTTT
>.|.|TRBV5-1|TRBJ2-7
CASSLEPHYEQYF
TGCGCCAGCAGCTTGGAGCCCCACTACGAGCAGTACTTC
>.|TRBD1|TRBV5-1|TRBJ2-1
CASLTGTGNYNEQFF
TGCGCCAGTTTGACCGGGACAGGGAACTACAATGAGCAGTTCTTC
>.|.|TRBV5-6|TRBJ2-5
CASSLKETQYF
TGTGCCAGCAGCTTAAAAGAGACCCAGTACTTC
>.|.|TRBV6-5|TRBJ2-7
CASNRGHQEVEQYF
TGTGCCAGCAATCGGGGACACCAAGAAGTAGAGCAGTACTTC
>.|.|TRBV5-1|TRBJ2-5
CASSPGASQETQYF
TGCGCCAGCAGCCCCGGTGCCAGTCAAGAGACCCAGTACTTC
>.|TRBD2|TRBV5-6|TRBJ2-1
CASSLGLAGAVEQFF
TGTGCCAGCAGCTTGGGACTAGCGGGAGCGGTTGAGCAGTTCTTC
>.|.|TRBV7-9|TRBJ1-4
CASNTRGNEKLFF
TGTGCCAGCAACACTCGAGGTAATGAAAAACTGTTTTTT
>.|.|TRBV7-9|TRBJ1-1
CASSLPGQNTEAFF
TGTGCCAGCAGCTTGCCGGGACAGAACACTGAAGCTTTCTTT
>.|TRBD2|TRBV4-2|TRBJ2-7
CASSQDGTSGYEQYF
TGTGCCAGCAGCCAAGATGGGACTAGCGGCTACGAGCAGTACTTC
>.|.|TRBV6-5|TRBJ2-3
CASSYRGSTDTQYF
TGTGCCAGCAGTTACCGCGGGAGCACAGATACGCAGTATTTT
>.|TRBD2|TRBV30|TRBJ2-3
CAWTPGGDTQYF
TGTGCCTGGACCCCCGGGGGGGATACGCAGTATTTT
>.|TRBD2|TRBV9|TRBJ2-5
CASSVGAGGHQETQYF
TGTGCCAGCAGCGTAGGGGCGGGGGGACACCAAGAGACCCAGTACTTC
>.|TRBD1|TRBV18|TRBJ1-1
CASSPGDRAWTEAFF
TGTGCCAGCTCACCCGGGGACAGAGCATGGACTGAAGCTTTCTTT
>.|.|TRBV28|TRBJ1-3
CASRTASSASGNTIYF
TGTGCCAGCAGAACAGCAAGCTCAGCCTCTGGAAACACCATATATTTT
>once|.|TRBV29-1|TRBJ1-2
CSVGLRSAEHMGGTF
TGCAGCGTTGGTCTTCGTTCCGCAGAACACATGGGAGGCACCTTC
>.|.|TRBV4-1|TRBJ2-3
CASSQALDYRYTDTQYF
TGCGCCAGCAGCCAAGCTTTGGACTATCGATACACAGATACGCAGTATTTT
>.|.|TRBV19|TRBJ2-1
CASSIYNEQFF
TGTGCCAGTAGTATCTACAATGAGCAGTTCTTC
>.|TRBD1|TRBV18|TRBJ2-7
CASSPAGQDSYEQYF
TGTGCCAGCTCACCCGCGGGACAGGATTCCTACGAGCAGTACTTC
>.|.|TRBV27|TRBJ1-6
CASSSTPPQGRDSPLHF
TGTGCCAGCAGCTCGACCCCGCCACAGGGAAGGGATTCACCCCTCCACTTT
>.|.|TRBV7-9|TRBJ1-2
CASSLGGPGGYTF
TGTGCCAGCAGCTTAGGGGGGCCCGGTGGCTACACCTTC
>.|TRBD1|TRBV11-3|TRBJ1-4
CASSSSTGTENEKLFF
TGTGCCAGCAGCTCATCAACAGGGACAGAAAATGAAAAACTGTTTTTT
>.|TRBD1|TRBV28|TRBJ2-7
CASSLLGTAYEQYF
TGTGCCAGCAGTTTATTAGGGACAGCCTACGAGCAGTACTTC
>few|TRBD1|TRBV30|TRBJ1-2
CAWSLTGTGVAGYTF
TGTGCCTGGAGTCTTACAGGGACAGGGGTTGCTGGCTACACCTTC
>few|.|TRBV6-5|TRBJ1-1
CASSYFGILVGTEAFF
TGTGCCAGCAGTTACTTTGGGATTTTAGTGGGCACTGAAGCTTTCTTT
>.|.|TRBV5-4|TRBJ2-1
CASSFDRTEIF
TGTGCCAGCAGCTTCGACCGAACGGAAATCTTC
>.|TRBD1|TRBV29-1|TRBJ1-5
CSVWDSSNQPQHF
TGCAGCGTCTGGGACAGTTCCAATCAGCCCCAGCATTTT
>.|TRBD1|TRBV9|TRBJ2-7
CASAPQGLGVYEQYF
TGTGCCAGCGCACCACAGGGGCTGGGGGTCTACGAGCAGTACTTC
>.|.|TRBV4-1|TRBJ1-4
CASSSPGFNNEKLFF
TGCGCCAGCAGCTCTCCGGGATTCAACAATGAAAAACTGTTTTTT
>.|.|TRBV6-5|TRBJ2-3
CASSYDGTVPDTQYF
TGTGCCAGCAGTTACGACGGAACGGTCCCAGATACGCAGTATTTT
>.|.|TRBV4-1|TRBJ2-7
CASSQTGLSYEQYF
TGCGCCAGCAGCCAAACGGGGCTGTCCTACGAGCAGTACTTC
>.|.|TRBV29-1|TRBJ1-1
CSVEPYGTEAFF
TGCAGCGTTGAACCCTATGGGACTGAAGCTTTCTTT
>few|TRBD1|TRBV5-4|TRBJ1-1
CASSLFRRTGGTEAFF
TGTGCCAGCAGCTTGTTCCGGCGCACAGGGGGCACTGAAGCTTTCTTT
>.|.|TRBV30|TRBJ1-5
CAWSGGGNQPQHF
TGTGCCTGGAGCGGGGGGGGCAATCAGCCCCAGCATTTT
>.|.|TRBV19|TRBJ2-3
CASSRGATSTDTQYF
TGTGCCAGTAGTAGGGGGGCGACTAGCACAGATACGCAGTATTTT
>.|.|TRBV6-5|TRBJ1-1
CASRNTEAFF
TGTGCCAGCAGGAACACTGAAGCTTTCTTT
>.|.|TRBV19|TRBJ2-3
CASSIGGSTDTQYF
TGTGCCAGTAGTATAGGTGGAAGCACAGATACGCAGTATTTT
>.|.|TRBV5-1|TRBJ2-5
CASSQDDTRETQYF
TGCGCCAGCAGCCAAGACGACACTAGAGAGACCCAGTACTTC
>.|TRBD1|TRBV15|TRBJ1-4
CATSRPDRGKEFRLFF
TGTGCCACCAGCAGACCCGACAGGGGCAAGGAATTTAGACTGTTTTTT